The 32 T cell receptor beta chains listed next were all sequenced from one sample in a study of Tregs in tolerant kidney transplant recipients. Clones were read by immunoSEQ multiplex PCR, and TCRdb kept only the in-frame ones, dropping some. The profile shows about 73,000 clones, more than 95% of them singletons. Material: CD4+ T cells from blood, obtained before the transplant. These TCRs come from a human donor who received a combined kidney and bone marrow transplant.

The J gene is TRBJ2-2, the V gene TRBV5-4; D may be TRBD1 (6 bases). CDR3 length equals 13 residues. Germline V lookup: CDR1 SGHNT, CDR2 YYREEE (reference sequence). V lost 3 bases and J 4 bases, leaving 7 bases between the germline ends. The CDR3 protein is CASSSRGTGELFF. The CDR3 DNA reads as TGTGCCAGCAGCTCCAGGGGCACCGGGGAGCTGTTTTTT. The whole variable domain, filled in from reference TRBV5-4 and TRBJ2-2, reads ETGVTQSPTHLIKTRGQQVTLRCSSQSGHNTVSWYQQALGQGPQFIFQYYREEENGRGNFPPRFSGLQFPNYSSELNVNALELDDSALYLCASSSRGTGELFFGEGSRLTVL.

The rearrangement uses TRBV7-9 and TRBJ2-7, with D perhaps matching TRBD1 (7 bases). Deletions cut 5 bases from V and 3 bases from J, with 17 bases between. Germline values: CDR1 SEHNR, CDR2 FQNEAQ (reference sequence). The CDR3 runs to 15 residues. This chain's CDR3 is CASSPRGTEVYEQYF. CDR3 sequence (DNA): TGTGCCAGCAGCCCCCGGGGGACAGAGGTCTACGAGCAGTACTTC.

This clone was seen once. Here the CDR3 reads CASSTGTANEKLFF. CDR3 sequence (DNA): TGCGCCAGCAGCACCGGGACAGCTAATGAAAAACTGTTTTTT. The rearrangement links TRBV5-1 to TRBJ1-4; TRBD1 aligns across 7 bases. J gave up 3 bases and V 4 bases, and 3 bases lay outside the gene matches. The CDR3 runs to 14 residues. Germline V gives CDR1 SGHRS, CDR2 YFSETQ.

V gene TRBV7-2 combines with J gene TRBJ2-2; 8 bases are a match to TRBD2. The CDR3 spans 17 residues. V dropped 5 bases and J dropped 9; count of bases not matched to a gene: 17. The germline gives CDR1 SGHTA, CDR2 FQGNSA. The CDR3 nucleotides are TGTGCCAGCAGCGAAATACCGGGACTAGATTTAACCCGGGAGCTGTTTTTT. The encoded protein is CASSEIPGLDLTRELFF.

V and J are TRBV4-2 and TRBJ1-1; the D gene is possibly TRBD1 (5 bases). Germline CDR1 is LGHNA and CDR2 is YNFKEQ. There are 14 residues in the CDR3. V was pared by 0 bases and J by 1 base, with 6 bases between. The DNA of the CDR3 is TGTGCCAGCAGCCAAGATCAGGGGAACACTGAAGCTTTCTTT. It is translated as CASSQDQGNTEAFF.

The CDR3 DNA sequence: TGTGCCAGCAGCCAACTGATCAGGGGGCAAGGCTACACCTTC. Translated, it gives CASSQLIRGQGYTF. This chain connects TRBV7-9 to TRBJ1-2, with 8 bases that match TRBD1. CDR1 is SEHNR, CDR2 FQNEAQ, per germline (reference sequence). This CDR3 contains 14 residues. V gave up 5 bases and J gave up 8 bases; unmatched junction bases: 10.

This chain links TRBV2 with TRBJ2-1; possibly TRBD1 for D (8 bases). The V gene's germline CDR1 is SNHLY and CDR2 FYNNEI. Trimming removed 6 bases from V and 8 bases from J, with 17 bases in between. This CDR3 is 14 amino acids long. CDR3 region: CASSGWTGRDEQFF. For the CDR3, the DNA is TGTGCCAGCAGCGGCTGGACAGGGAGGGATGAGCAGTTCTTC.

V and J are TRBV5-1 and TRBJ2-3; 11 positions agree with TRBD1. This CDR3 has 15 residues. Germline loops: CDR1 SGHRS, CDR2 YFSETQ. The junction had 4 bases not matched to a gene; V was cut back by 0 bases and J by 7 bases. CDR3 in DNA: TGCGCCAGCAGCTTGGGGACAGGGGGCTTGAATACGCAGTATTTT. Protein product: CASSLGTGGLNTQYF.

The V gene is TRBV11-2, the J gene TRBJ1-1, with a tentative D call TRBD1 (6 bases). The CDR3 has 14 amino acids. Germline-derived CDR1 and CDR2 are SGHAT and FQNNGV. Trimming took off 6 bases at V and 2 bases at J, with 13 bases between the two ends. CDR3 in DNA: TGTGCCAGCAGGAAGCTACAGGGTAACACTGAAGCTTTCTTT. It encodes CASRKLQGNTEAFF.

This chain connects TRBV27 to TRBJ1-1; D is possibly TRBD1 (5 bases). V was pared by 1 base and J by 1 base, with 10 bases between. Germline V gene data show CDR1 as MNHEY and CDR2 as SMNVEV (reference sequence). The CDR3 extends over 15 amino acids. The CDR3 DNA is TGTGCCAGCAGTTTATATCCCGACAGGAACACTGAAGCTTTCTTT. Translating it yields CASSLYPDRNTEAFF.

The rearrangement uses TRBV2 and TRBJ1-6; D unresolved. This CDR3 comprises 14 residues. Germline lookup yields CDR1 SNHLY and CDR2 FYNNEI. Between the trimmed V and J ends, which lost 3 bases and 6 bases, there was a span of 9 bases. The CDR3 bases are TGTGCCAGCAGTGAGTGGGCGTTTAATTCACCCCTCCACTTT. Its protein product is CASSEWAFNSPLHF.

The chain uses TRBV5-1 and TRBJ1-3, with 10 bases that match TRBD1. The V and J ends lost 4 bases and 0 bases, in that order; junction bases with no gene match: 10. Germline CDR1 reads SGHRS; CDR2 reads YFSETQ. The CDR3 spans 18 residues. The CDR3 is CASSRITGTGASGNTIYF. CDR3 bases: TGCGCCAGCAGCCGAATAACCGGGACAGGGGCCTCTGGAAACACCATATATTTT.

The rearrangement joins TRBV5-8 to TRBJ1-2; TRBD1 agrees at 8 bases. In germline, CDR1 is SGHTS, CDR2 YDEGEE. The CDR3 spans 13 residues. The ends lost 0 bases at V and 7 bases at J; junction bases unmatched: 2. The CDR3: CASSLGTGSGYTF. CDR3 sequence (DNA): TGTGCCAGCAGCTTGGGGACAGGGAGTGGCTACACCTTC.

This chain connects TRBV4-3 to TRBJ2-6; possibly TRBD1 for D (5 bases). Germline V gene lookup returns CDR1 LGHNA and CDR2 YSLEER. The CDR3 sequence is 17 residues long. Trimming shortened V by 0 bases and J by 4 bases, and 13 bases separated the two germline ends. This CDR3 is CASSQERQGAGANVLTF. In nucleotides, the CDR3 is TGCGCCAGCAGCCAAGAAAGGCAGGGTGCCGGGGCCAACGTCCTGACTTTC.

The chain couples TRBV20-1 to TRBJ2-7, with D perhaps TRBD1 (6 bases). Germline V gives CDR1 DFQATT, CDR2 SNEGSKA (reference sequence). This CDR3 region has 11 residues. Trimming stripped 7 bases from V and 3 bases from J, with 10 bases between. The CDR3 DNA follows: TGCAGTGTCGCCAGGGGCTACGAGCAGTACTTC. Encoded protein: CSVARGYEQYF.

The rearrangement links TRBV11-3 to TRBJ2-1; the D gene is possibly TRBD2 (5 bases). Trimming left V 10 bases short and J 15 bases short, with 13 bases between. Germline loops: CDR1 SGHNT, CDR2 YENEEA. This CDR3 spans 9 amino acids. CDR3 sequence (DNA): TGTGCCAAAATACTAGTATGGTTCTTC. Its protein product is CAKILVWFF.

This CDR3 is CASSVAVNTEAFF. CDR3 nucleotides: TGTGCCAGCAGCGTAGCAGTGAACACTGAAGCTTTCTTT. The J gene is TRBJ1-1, the V gene TRBV9; D is ambiguous. V gave up 0 bases and J gave up 0 bases, with 3 bases separating them. The CDR3 loop spans 13 amino acids. Germline V gene lookup returns CDR1 SGDLS and CDR2 YYNGEE.

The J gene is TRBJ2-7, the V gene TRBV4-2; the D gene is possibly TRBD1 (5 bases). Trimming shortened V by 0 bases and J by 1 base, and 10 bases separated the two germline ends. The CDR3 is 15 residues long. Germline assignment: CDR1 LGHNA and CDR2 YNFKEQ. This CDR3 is CASSQEGQGSYEQYF. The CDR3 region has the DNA TGTGCCAGCAGCCAAGAAGGGCAGGGATCCTACGAGCAGTACTTC.

This chain's CDR3 is CASSQLQGNYEQYF. DNA for the CDR3: TGTGCCAGCAGCCAGCTACAGGGGAACTACGAGCAGTACTTC. This sequence joins TRBV4-2 and TRBJ2-7, with TRBD1 identical over 7 bases. The CDR3 runs 14 residues. Per germline, CDR1 LGHNA and CDR2 YNFKEQ. V shed 3 bases, J shed 3 bases, and the junction held 5 bases outside the gene matches.

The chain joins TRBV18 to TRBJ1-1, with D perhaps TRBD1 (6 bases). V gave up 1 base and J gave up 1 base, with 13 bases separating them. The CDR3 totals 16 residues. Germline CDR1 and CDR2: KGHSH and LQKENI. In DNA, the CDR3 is TGTGCCAGCTCACCACGCGGTATGGGGGCGAACACTGAAGCTTTCTTT. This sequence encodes CASSPRGMGANTEAFF. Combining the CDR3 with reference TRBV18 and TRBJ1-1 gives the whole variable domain NAGVMQNPRHLVRRRGQEARLRCSPMKGHSHVYWYRQLPEEGLKFMVYLQKENIIDESGMPKERFSAEFPKEGPSILRIQQVVRGDSAAYFCASSPRGMGANTEAFFGQGTRLTVV.

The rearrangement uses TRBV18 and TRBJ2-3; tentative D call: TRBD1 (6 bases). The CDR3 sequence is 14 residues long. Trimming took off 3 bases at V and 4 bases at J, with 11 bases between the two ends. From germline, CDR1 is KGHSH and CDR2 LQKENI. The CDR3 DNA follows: TGTGCCAGCTCACCTGAGGGGGAGCCAGATACGCAGTATTTT. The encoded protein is CASSPEGEPDTQYF.

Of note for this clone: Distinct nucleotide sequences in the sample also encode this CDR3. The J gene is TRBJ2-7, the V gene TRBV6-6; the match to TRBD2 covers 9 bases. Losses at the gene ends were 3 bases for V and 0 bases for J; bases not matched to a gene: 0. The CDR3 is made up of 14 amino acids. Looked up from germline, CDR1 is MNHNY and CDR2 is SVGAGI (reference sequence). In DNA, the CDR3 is TGTGCCAGCAGTTATAGCGGGAGCTCCTACGAGCAGTACTTC. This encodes CASSYSGSSYEQYF.

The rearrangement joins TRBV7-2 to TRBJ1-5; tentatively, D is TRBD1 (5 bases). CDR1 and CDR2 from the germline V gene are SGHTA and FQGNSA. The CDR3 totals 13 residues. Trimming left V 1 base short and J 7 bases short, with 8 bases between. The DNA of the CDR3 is TGTGCCAGCAGCTTAGTTCAGGGCCAGCCCCAGCATTTT. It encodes CASSLVQGQPQHF.

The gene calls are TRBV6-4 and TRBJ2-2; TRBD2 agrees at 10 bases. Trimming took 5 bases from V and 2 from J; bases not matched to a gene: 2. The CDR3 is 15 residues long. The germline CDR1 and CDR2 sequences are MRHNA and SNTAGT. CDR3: CASSTSGTNTGELFF. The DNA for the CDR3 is TGTGCCAGCAGTACTAGCGGGACTAACACCGGGGAGCTGTTTTTT.

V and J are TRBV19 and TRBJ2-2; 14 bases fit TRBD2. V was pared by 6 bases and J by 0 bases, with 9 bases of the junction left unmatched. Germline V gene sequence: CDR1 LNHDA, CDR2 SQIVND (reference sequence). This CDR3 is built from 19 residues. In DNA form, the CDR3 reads TGTGCCAGTAGCCGAAAGGGACTAGCGGGGGCTTCGAACACCGGGGAGCTGTTTTTT. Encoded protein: CASSRKGLAGASNTGELFF.

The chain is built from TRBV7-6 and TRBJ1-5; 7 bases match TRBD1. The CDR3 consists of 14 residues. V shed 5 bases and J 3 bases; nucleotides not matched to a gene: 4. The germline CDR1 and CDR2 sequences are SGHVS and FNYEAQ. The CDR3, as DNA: TGTGCCAGCAGCCTCGGACAGGACAATCAGCCCCAGCATTTT. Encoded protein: CASSLGQDNQPQHF.

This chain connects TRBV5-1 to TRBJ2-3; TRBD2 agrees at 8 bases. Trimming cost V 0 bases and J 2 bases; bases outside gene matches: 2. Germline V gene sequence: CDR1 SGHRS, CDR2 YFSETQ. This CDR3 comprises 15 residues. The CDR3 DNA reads TGCGCCAGCAGCTTGGAAGCGGGAGACACAGATACGCAGTATTTT. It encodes CASSLEAGDTDTQYF.

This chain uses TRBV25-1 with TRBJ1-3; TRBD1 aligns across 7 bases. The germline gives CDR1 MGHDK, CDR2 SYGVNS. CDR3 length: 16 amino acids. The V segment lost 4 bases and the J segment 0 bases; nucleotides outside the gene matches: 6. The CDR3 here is CASSARDSGSGNTIYF. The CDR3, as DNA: TGTGCCAGCAGTGCCCGGGACAGCGGCTCTGGAAACACCATATATTTT.

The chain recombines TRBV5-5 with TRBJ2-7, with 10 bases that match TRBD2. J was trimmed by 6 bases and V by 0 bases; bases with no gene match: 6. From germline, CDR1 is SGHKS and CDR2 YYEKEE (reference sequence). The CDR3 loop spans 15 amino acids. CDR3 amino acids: CASSLVLAGDSEQYF. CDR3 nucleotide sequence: TGTGCCAGCAGCTTGGTGCTAGCGGGGGACTCCGAGCAGTACTTC.

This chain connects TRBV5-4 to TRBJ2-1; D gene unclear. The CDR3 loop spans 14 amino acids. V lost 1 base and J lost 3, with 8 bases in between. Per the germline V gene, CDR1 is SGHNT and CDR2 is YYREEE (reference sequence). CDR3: CASSLSSGYNEQFF. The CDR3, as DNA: TGTGCCAGCAGCTTGTCCTCGGGCTACAATGAGCAGTTCTTC.

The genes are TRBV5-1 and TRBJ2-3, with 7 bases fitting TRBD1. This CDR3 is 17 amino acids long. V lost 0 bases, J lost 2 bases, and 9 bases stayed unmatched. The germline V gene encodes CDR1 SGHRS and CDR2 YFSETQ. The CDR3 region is CASSLADRVPLTDTQYF. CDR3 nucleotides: TGCGCCAGCAGCTTGGCAGACAGGGTACCCCTCACAGATACGCAGTATTTT.

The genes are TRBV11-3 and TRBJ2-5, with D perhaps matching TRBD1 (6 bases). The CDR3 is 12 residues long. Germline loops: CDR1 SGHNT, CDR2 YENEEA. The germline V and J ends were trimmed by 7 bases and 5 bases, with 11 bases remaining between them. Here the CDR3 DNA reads TGTGCCAGCAAAACAGGGCTCGAGACCCAGTACTTC. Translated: CASKTGLETQYF.